The 29 T cell receptor beta chains in this list originate from one sample, sequenced in a study of cytomegalovirus exposure and HLA in healthy donors. The PCR used 60 Vbeta and 13 Jbeta primers. The method was immunoSEQ multiplex PCR; TCRdb's version includes in-frame clones alone and lacks a portion of them. The repertoire holds about 110,000 clones, with around four fifths as singletons. The specimen was PBMCs. The receptor set was obtained from a woman aged 50 to 65 in good health and CMV-seropositive.

V is TRBV7-3 and J is TRBJ2-3; no clear D. The V and J ends lost 3 bases and 1 base respectively, with 5 bases between them. Germline loops: CDR1 SGHTA, CDR2 FQGTGA. The CDR3 is made up of 13 amino acids. The CDR3 reads CASSFSGTDTQYF. Here the CDR3 DNA reads TGTGCCAGCAGCTTCTCGGGCACAGATACGCAGTATTTT.

The V and J genes are TRBV7-2 and TRBJ2-1; TRBD2 matches at 11 bases. The CDR3 is 16 amino acids. Trimming cost V 3 bases and J 2 bases; bases outside gene matches: 3. CDR1 and CDR2 from the germline V gene are SGHTA and FQGNSA. CDR3: CASSLVSGGAYNEQFF. The CDR3 coding sequence is TGTGCCAGCAGCTTGGTTAGCGGGGGGGCCTACAATGAGCAGTTCTTC.

This chain joins TRBV7-6 and TRBJ2-7; 7 bases are a match to TRBD2. J lost 3 bases, V lost 5 bases, and 4 bases had no gene match. The CDR3 loop spans 13 amino acids. Germline V gene lookup returns CDR1 SGHVS and CDR2 FNYEAQ. In DNA, the CDR3 is TGTGCCAGCAGCGATAGGACTAGCTACGAGCAGTACTTC. Protein product: CASSDRTSYEQYF.

DNA of the CDR3: TGTGCCAGCAGTGGGAGGGCCCCGATCGGGGAGCTGTTTTTT. Its protein product is CASSGRAPIGELFF. The J gene is TRBJ2-2, the V gene TRBV6-5, with 7 nucleotides matching TRBD2. CDR1 and CDR2 from the germline V gene are MNHEY and SVGAGI. The CDR3 is 14 amino acids. The V and J ends lost 5 bases and 7 bases, in that order; junction bases with no gene match: 7.

V and J are TRBV2 and TRBJ2-7; TRBD1 matches 7 bases. CDR1 SNHLY and CDR2 FYNNEI come from the germline V gene. CDR3 length: 15 residues. V was pared by 4 bases and J by 3 bases, with 9 bases of the junction left unmatched. Here the CDR3 DNA reads TGTGCCAGCAGTGTAGGGGGCAGCGATTACTACGAGCAGTACTTC. Translating it yields CASSVGGSDYYEQYF. Full variable domain (missing parts from reference TRBV2 and TRBJ2-7): EPEVTQTPSHQVTQMGQEVILRCVPISNHLYFYWYRQILGQKVEFLVSFYNNEISEKSEIFDDQFSVERPDGSNFTLKIRSTKLEDSAMYFCASSVGGSDYYEQYFGPGTRLTVT.

The V and J genes are TRBV5-1 and TRBJ2-1; 14 nucleotides line up with TRBD2. The CDR3 extends over 17 amino acids. The germline V gene encodes CDR1 SGHRS and CDR2 YFSETQ. V was clipped by 0 bases and J by 9 bases; unmatched bases: 8. The CDR3 region is CASSLGQTSGRATEQFF. Written as DNA, the CDR3 is TGCGCCAGCAGCTTGGGGCAGACTAGCGGGAGGGCCACTGAGCAGTTCTTC.

The chain has TRBV4-3 and TRBJ1-1; maybe TRBD1 (5 bases). The V gene lost 0 bases and the J gene lost 3 bases, with 11 bases spanning the gap. CDR1 LGHNA and CDR2 YSLEER come from the germline V gene. The CDR3 has 15 residues. This CDR3 reads CASSQDPGGDTEAFF. Written as DNA, the CDR3 is TGCGCCAGCAGCCAAGACCCGGGGGGTGACACTGAAGCTTTCTTT.

Notes on this clone: An end of the junction does not agree with germline; a read error may underlie this. The chain uses TRBV7-2 and TRBJ2-6; D is uncertain. The CDR3 covers 11 residues. Germline lookup yields CDR1 SGHTA and CDR2 FQGNSA. CDR3 sequence reads: CASSLANGLTF. The CDR3 bases are TGTGCCAGCAGCTTAGCCAACGGCCTGACTTTC.

CDR3 residues: CASSYPGTANEKLFF. CDR3 DNA sequence: TGTGCCAGCAGTTACCCCGGGACAGCAAATGAAAAACTGTTTTTT. The chain links TRBV25-1 to TRBJ1-4; 7 nucleotides agree with TRBD1. The ends lost 5 bases at V and 5 bases at J; junction bases unmatched: 8. Germline V lookup: CDR1 MGHDK, CDR2 SYGVNS. This CDR3 region has 15 residues.

This clone was picked up a small number of times. The chain couples TRBV6-1 to TRBJ2-7; 12 bases align to TRBD1. CDR1 is MNHNS, CDR2 SASEGT, per germline. This CDR3 region has 15 residues. V gave up 2 bases and J gave up 5 bases; unmatched junction bases: 4. DNA for the CDR3: TGTGCCAGCAGTGAACCGGGGACAGGGGGCGACGAGCAGTACTTC. Translation gives CASSEPGTGGDEQYF.

V is TRBV5-8 and J is TRBJ1-2; D gene uncertain. This CDR3 region has 13 residues. Germline CDR1 reads SGHTS; CDR2 reads YDEGEE. The germline V and J ends were trimmed by 0 bases and 8 bases, with 11 bases remaining between them. In nucleotides, the CDR3 is TGTGCCAGCAGCTTGGCCAAACAGAACGGCTACACCTTC. Protein sequence: CASSLAKQNGYTF. Drawing the rest from reference TRBV5-8 and TRBJ1-2, the complete variable domain is EAGVTQSPTHLIKTRGQQATLRCSPISGHTSVYWYQQALGLGLQFLLWYDEGEERNRGNFPPRFSGRQFPNYSSELNVNALELEDSALYLCASSLAKQNGYTFGSGTRLTVV.

The genes are TRBV5-8 and TRBJ1-6; 7 bases align to TRBD1. The germline CDR1 and CDR2 sequences are SGHTS and YDEGEE. The CDR3 runs 15 residues. V lost 6 bases, J lost 9 bases, and 12 bases stayed unmatched. In DNA, the CDR3 is TGTGCCAGCACCCGAACAGGGGCTGGGGCTTCACCCCTCCACTTT. Encoded protein: CASTRTGAGASPLHF.

The J gene is TRBJ2-7, the V gene TRBV29-1; 7 bases line up with TRBD1. Germline lookup yields CDR1 SQVTM and CDR2 ANQGSEA. CDR3 length equals 12 residues. V shed 4 bases, J shed 3 bases, and the junction held 3 bases outside the gene matches. The CDR3: CSVGQGIYEQYF. The CDR3 nucleotides read TGCAGCGTTGGACAGGGCATCTACGAGCAGTACTTC.

Regarding this clone: The germline gene is not matched at one end of the junction; a read error may be the cause. The chain links TRBV19 to TRBJ2-1, with 7 bases that match TRBD2. This CDR3 is built from 14 residues. CDR1 and CDR2 from the germline V gene are LNHDA and SQIVND (reference sequence). CDR3 amino acids: CASSWAGAHNQQFF. The DNA for the CDR3 is TGTGCCAGTAGTTGGGCGGGAGCCCACAATCAGCAGTTCTTC.

This chain links TRBV2 with TRBJ2-1, with 9 bases fitting TRBD2. Germline V CDR1 and CDR2: SNHLY, FYNNEI. The CDR3 contains 14 residues. V lost 4 bases and J lost 10; bases outside the gene matches: 8. CDR3 amino acids: CASSGVAGVGEQFF. DNA of the CDR3: TGTGCCAGCAGTGGAGTAGCGGGAGTTGGCGAGCAGTTCTTC.

The rearrangement joins TRBV29-1 to TRBJ2-3; 14 bases line up with TRBD2. Germline CDR1 and CDR2: SQVTM and ANQGSEA. V shed 6 bases, J shed 1 base, and the junction held 3 bases outside the gene matches. The CDR3 has 15 amino acids. The CDR3 bases are TGCAGCGTAGGGGGACTAGCGGGGGGCACAGATACGCAGTATTTT. As protein: CSVGGLAGGTDTQYF.

In its sample, this clone was seen a few times. The V gene is TRBV7-2, the J gene TRBJ2-7, with 9 nucleotides matching TRBD1. V lost 3 bases to trimming and J lost 4 bases; unmatched junction nucleotides: 10. Per the germline V gene, CDR1 is SGHTA and CDR2 is FQGNSA. CDR3 length equals 16 residues. This CDR3 is CASSLNPGQGNYEQYF. CDR3 coding DNA: TGTGCCAGCAGCTTGAACCCGGGACAGGGAAATTACGAGCAGTACTTC.

The chain links TRBV5-1 to TRBJ2-7, with a weak D call TRBD1 (6 bases). Trimming took 4 bases from V and 4 from J, leaving 12 bases between them. CDR1 is SGHRS, CDR2 YFSETQ, per germline. The CDR3 covers 13 residues. In DNA, the CDR3 is TGCGCCAGCAGCACGGCCCAGGGGTACGAGCAGTACTTC. Translation gives CASSTAQGYEQYF. Variable domain in full (rest from reference TRBV5-1 and TRBJ2-7): KAGVTQTPRYLIKTRGQQVTLSCSPISGHRSVSWYQQTPGQGLQFLFEYFSETQRNKGNFPGRFSGRQFSNSRSEMNVSTLELGDSALYLCASSTAQGYEQYFGPGTRLTVT.

The chain is built from TRBV29-1 and TRBJ1-2, with D perhaps TRBD1 (6 bases). CDR3 length equals 13 residues. V lost 6 bases and J lost 4, with 15 bases in between. In germline, CDR1 is SQVTM, CDR2 ANQGSEA. The CDR3 bases are TGCAGCGTGGCGTATCAAGGGGGCTATGGCTACACCTTC. This sequence encodes CSVAYQGGYGYTF.

V and J are TRBV7-2 and TRBJ2-1, with 7 bases lining up with TRBD1. The CDR3 covers 15 residues. Germline-derived CDR1 and CDR2 are SGHTA and FQGNSA. J was trimmed by 1 base and V by 2 bases; bases with no gene match: 2. CDR3 region: CASSLPGGSYNEQFF. The CDR3 DNA follows: TGTGCCAGCAGCTTACCAGGGGGATCCTACAATGAGCAGTTCTTC.

The chain employs TRBV4-1 and TRBJ1-2, with a weak D call TRBD1 (5 bases). Germline CDR1 is MGHRA and CDR2 is YSYEKL. The V end lost 0 bases, the J end lost 2 bases, and 16 bases lay between the germline ends. The length of the CDR3 is 17 residues. The CDR3 sequence is CASSQDPTGGSNYGYTF. In DNA, the CDR3 is TGCGCCAGCAGCCAAGACCCTACGGGGGGATCCAACTATGGCTACACCTTC.

This clone was detected once. The junction does not match germline at one end; this may be a read error. J is TRBJ2-6 and V is TRBV7-6, with 8 bases lining up with TRBD1. The CDR3 is 15 amino acids. The V gene's germline CDR1 is SGHVS and CDR2 FNYEAQ. The CDR3 spells CASSPRGPGANGLTF. CDR3 DNA sequence: TGTGCCAGCAGCCCCAGGGGGCCGGGGGCCAACGGCCTGACTTTC.

The chain carries TRBV1 and TRBJ2-3; the table's D call, TRBD2, was not checked against the DNA. TRBV1 is assigned pseudogene status. The CDR3 extends over 17 amino acids. The CDR3: CTSSLRPRAGGADTQYF. The CDR3 DNA is TGCACCAGCAGCCTCCGACCCCGAGCGGGGGGGGCAGATACGCAGTATTTT.

The V gene is TRBV18, the J gene TRBJ1-1, with D possibly matching TRBD1 (5 bases). The CDR3 covers 14 residues. V lost 5 bases and J lost 10, with 20 bases in between. Germline loops: CDR1 KGHSH, CDR2 LQKENI. Here the CDR3 DNA reads TGTGCCAGCTCAGGGGGGATGGTTTCTGACGGAGCTTTCTTT. This sequence encodes CASSGGMVSDGAFF.

The chain combines TRBV7-8 with TRBJ2-1, with 8 positions matching TRBD1. CDR1 is SGHVS, CDR2 FQNEAQ, per germline. CDR3 length equals 15 residues. J lost 5 bases, V lost 2 bases, and 5 bases had no gene match. CDR3 loop: CASSLRQGRNNEQFF. The DNA of the CDR3 is TGTGCCAGCAGCTTAAGACAGGGGCGAAACAATGAGCAGTTCTTC.

The rearrangement joins TRBV5-4 to TRBJ2-7, with TRBD1 matching 7 bases. CDR1 SGHNT and CDR2 YYREEE come from the germline V gene (reference sequence). This CDR3 is 12 amino acids long. Trimming at V came to 4 bases and at J to 3 bases, leaving 1 base not matched to a gene. CDR3 sequence reads: CASSRDSYEQYF. As DNA, the CDR3 is TGTGCCAGCAGCAGGGACAGCTACGAGCAGTACTTC.

The chain links TRBV6-1 to TRBJ2-1; TRBD2 matches at 12 bases. V lost 4 bases to trimming and J lost 3 bases; unmatched junction nucleotides: 7. This CDR3 region has 17 residues. Per germline, CDR1 MNHNS and CDR2 SASEGT. The CDR3 sequence: CASSGPRTSGVYNEQFF. CDR3 bases: TGTGCCAGCAGTGGACCACGGACTAGCGGGGTCTACAATGAGCAGTTCTTC.

J is TRBJ2-5 and V is TRBV27, with TRBD2 matching 10 bases. The germline V gene encodes CDR1 MNHEY and CDR2 SMNVEV (reference sequence). With V trimmed by 4 bases and J by 4 bases, 6 bases remained unmatched. This CDR3 is built from 15 residues. The DNA of the CDR3 is TGTGCCAGCAGTTCAAGGCCTAGCGGGAGAGAGACCCAGTACTTC. Its translation: CASSSRPSGRETQYF.

V gene TRBV5-1 combines with J gene TRBJ2-7; TRBD1 matches 7 bases. The CDR3 has 16 residues. Trimming removed 0 bases from V and 1 base from J; junction bases left unmatched: 7. The V gene's germline CDR1 is SGHRS and CDR2 YFSETQ. The CDR3 region has the DNA TGCGCCAGCAGCTTGGGGGGACAGATCCAATCCTACGAGCAGTACTTC. Protein product: CASSLGGQIQSYEQYF.